This T cell receptor (beta chain) is from a study of response to subunit inactivated influenza vaccine. A single record per CDR3 protein comes from TCRdb applying MiXCR to the RT-PCR reads. There are 150,000 to 200,000 distinct CDR3 sequences in the sample; approximately 12% occur only once, and 25% to 30% lies in the top ten. This clonotype was detected only a few times. Per the germline V gene, CDR1 is MNHEY and CDR2 is SVGAGI. This CDR3 has 14 amino acids. V dropped 4 bases and J dropped 2 bases, with 8 bases sitting between them. In addition, the sample was reused for a study of T cells expressing NK-cell markers. In that study: UMIs were included in TCR beta cDNA generated by 5'RACE template switching. TCR beta repertoires came from sorted CD3+CD56+NKG2C+, CD3+CD56+NKG2C- and CD3+CD56-NKG2C+ T cells. One of eight sequenced donors was HCMV-seronegative; the other seven were seropositive. Restriction of the sorted population to alpha-beta TCR T cells was achieved in several experiments with an anti-gamma-delta TCR antibody.

The rearrangement uses TRBV6-5 and TRBJ2-2; D possibly corresponds to TRBD1 (5 bases). The sample in question was CD8+ T cells sorted from PBMCs, obtained about 11 days after vaccination. The clonotype originates from a man between 50 and 59 years old who received an inactivated influenza vaccine. The CDR3 loop reads CASSLTVNTGELFF. The CDR3 nucleotides read TGTGCCAGCAGTTTGACAGTCAACACCGGGGAGCTGTTTTTT.